This TCR beta chain was obtained from a study of blood T cells in healthy people across ages. Background on the study: Template switching picked up about one barcoded beta molecule for each two T cells.

Using a J-beta primer mix together with a sample-barcoded 5' primer, a second PCR was run for 7 to 11 cycles. TCRdb independently ran MiXCR on the 5' RACE reads; one entry per CDR3 protein. The sample records approximately 1.5 million distinct CDR3 sequences, roughly two fifths being singletons. In this sample, this clonotype turned up a few times. Germline V gene data show CDR1 as DFQATT and CDR2 as SNEGSKA (reference sequence). The ends were cut back, 0 bases at V and 7 bases at J, with 14 bases in the middle. This CDR3 is built from 14 residues. The sample was blood. The clonotype originates from a woman under 30 in good health. The chain couples TRBV20-1 to TRBJ2-3; TRBD1 might be the D (5 bases). Written as DNA, the CDR3 is TGCAGTGCTAGAGACGGAAGGGGATTTAATACGCAGTATTTT. It encodes CSARDGRGFNTQYF.